A single T cell receptor (beta chain) is shown here with its context. This clone's antigen is unknown. Base qualities are missing; no much larger clone stands one base away. The data belong to a study of HIV-infected patients and healthy controls (dated by TCRdb to between 2013 and 2015). Study-wide context: The question the study tested was whether immune perturbation and reconstitution could be captured by deep TCR repertoire sequencing of small blood samples from HIV patients. The paper's findings and limits, for the study overall: Compared with untreated HIV+ repertoires, healthy control repertoires had roughly threefold more distinct CDR3s and a higher Shannon diversity. Comparisons were complicated by unequal numbers of distinct sequences between patients and controls, and rare events from HIV-infected data were overweighted by size-matching. Size-matched repertoire data did not replicate the apparent post-therapy recovery of the Gini index in HIV-infected patients. Pairing of alpha and beta chains was not determined in the samples. Healthy controls shared more CDR3s between individuals than HIV+ patients, by Jaccard index and by count of highly shared sequences. Using whole blood restricted sequencing depth and prevented separating the dynamics of distinct T-cell subpopulations. Most CMV-associated CDR3s became more frequent during therapy, although their change was not significant, whereas HIV-associated CDR3s showed a significant decrease in frequency. Alpha-chain CDR3s from MAIT cells occurred at high frequency in healthy controls but were severely depleted in HIV+ repertoires. HLA typing of donors was not performed in the study. The observed differences in diversity were not explained by the slight differences in age and sex profiles between the study cohorts. Oligoclonality may be reflected in the significantly higher mean Gini indices of HIV-infected repertoires compared with controls. Processing included only sixteen HIV-infected individuals, and this was regarded by the authors as a major limit on how widely the findings apply. Compared with controls, HIV-infected patients showed significantly different mean usage of eight alpha and eight beta V genes.

From cysteine to phenylalanine, the CDR3 is 14 amino acids long. Only the CDR3 DNA stays, 42 bases, in frame from base 1. V loses 5 bases at its end and J loses 7 bases; junction bases beyond the gene matches: 6. Based on the germline V gene (reference sequence), the CDR1 and CDR2 sequences are SGHNT and YYREEE. Whole blood was used without cell fractionation, so all unsorted peripheral T cells were reflected in the repertoire. As controls, ten healthy donors without infection were sampled, and four of the ten donors were sampled a second time around 14 weeks later. For RNA extraction, a 2.5 ml sample of peripheral blood was drawn into Tempus tubes. Residual genomic DNA was removed with the TURBO-DNase kit and globin mRNA was depleted with GLOBINclear. Reverse transcription of approximately 530 ng RNA was performed with SuperScript III using primers directed against the alpha and beta constant regions. Separate alpha and beta chain libraries were generated by chain-specific third strand synthesis with multiplexing indices. The protocol used a single primer pair to amplify all rearrangements within a chain, which avoided primer bias, and attached molecular barcodes to each cDNA molecule. Purified cDNA was ligated with T4 RNA Ligase 1 onto a 5' RACE adapter bearing a random hexamer and the SP2 sequencing primer site. With slow temperature ramps used to favor optimal annealing, second strand synthesis was primed from the SP2 site with Phusion polymerase. Joined together, two random hexamer sequences that had both been added before amplification formed the 12-nucleotide barcode of each molecule. A brief initial PCR introduced P5 and P7 adapter elements together with a second index, and an approximately 21-cycle amplification PCR using P5s and P7 primers was subsequently performed. In total the libraries went through roughly 30 PCR cycles, after which the libraries were quantified on a Qubit, sized on a Bioanalyzer, and diluted to approximately 3.9 nM. Normalized libraries were sequenced on an Illumina MiSeq with 2 x 250 paired-end kits. Reverse transcription reactions were cleaned up on MinElute columns and eluted into 9.5 to 10 ul Tris-Cl. The adapter ligations were run for 23 hours at 16 degrees C, and AMPure XP beads at a 1:1 ratio were afterwards used to clean them. For the original study's pipeline: A modified Decombinator processed the demultiplexed FASTQ files and output V, J, insert and barcode information. Sequences sharing a barcode but differing from the dominant sequence were discarded as errors, and barcodes clustered at Levenshtein distance 3 were counted to estimate original cDNA molecules. For downstream analyses, the R packages ineq, vegan, igraph and RCytoscape were used, along with IMGT nomenclature and CDR3 definitions. V gene usage was computed over distinct sequences, each TCR counted once to avoid skew from clonal expansion. Similarity networks connected unique CDR3 amino acid sequences within a donor whenever two sequences differed by a single Levenshtein edit. The authors compiled published HIV-specific CDR3s (more than 90 alpha, several hundred beta) and CMV-specific CDR3s (13 alpha, about 250 beta) and searched for them in the repertoires. Random subsampling to size-matched repertoires demonstrated that the decreased diversity in patients did not result from their lower sequence numbers. Using fastp trimming at Q25 and MiXCR clonotype assembly, TCRdb reanalyzed the public sequencing data and kept in-frame beta chains. Identical CDR3 proteins give one entry, which carries the most common genes and DNA. TCRdb's processing, not the authors', yielded these V and J calls. This sample is represented by 18,000 or so distinct CDR3 sequences; more than 9% of them were singletons. The ten largest clonotypes hold roughly 10% of the sample.

Material: blood. Recombination linked TRBV5-4 to TRBJ1-6; 7 nucleotides in the junction match TRBD1. This TCR came from an adult in good health. Read as DNA, the sequence is TGTGCCAGCAGGGCCGGGACAGACAATTCACCCCTCCACTTT. It encodes CASRAGTDNSPLHF.